Listed below are T cell receptor beta chains from one sample, sequenced in a study of blood T cell repertoires in COVID-19. This table comes from immunoSEQ multiplex PCR, and its TCRdb copy is limited to in-frame clones, with some not included. The data hold 190,000 or so clones, with approximately 89% observed a single time. The specimen sequenced was peripheral blood. Receptors were obtained from a man aged 35 to 55 with active or convalescent COVID-19. The CDR3 runs from the conserved cysteine through the conserved F or W. D genes are given only for firm matches. Expanded clones get a size class; other rows say once, few or many, or leave the size out.

D	V	size	J	DNA	CDR3
NA	TRBV6-2/TRBV6-3	once	TRBJ1-6	TGTGCCAGCAGTTACCCGACAATTTCACCCCTCCACTTT	CASSYPTISPLHF
NA	TRBV6-5	NA	TRBJ1-5	TGTGCCAGCAGCCTACAGAAACCTAGCAATCAGCCCCAGCATTTT	CASSLQKPSNQPQHF
NA	TRBV7-6	NA	TRBJ2-5	TGTGCCAGCAGCCCCCAGGGGCTTAGAGCTGACTTC	CASSPQGLRADF
TRBD1	TRBV4-3	NA	TRBJ1-2	TGCGCCAGCAGCCAAGAGGGACAGGGGTTGGGTAACTATGGCTACACCTTC	CASSQEGQGLGNYGYTF
TRBD1	TRBV18	NA	TRBJ1-5	TGTGCCAGCTCACGAGGACAGGGGGCTAGCAATCAGCCCCAGCATTTT	CASSRGQGASNQPQHF
NA	TRBV5-5	NA	TRBJ2-1	TGTGCCAGCAGCTTCTTCCGGGGGGCTAATTCCTACAATGAGCAGTTCTTC	CASSFFRGANSYNEQFF
NA	TRBV29-1	once	TRBJ1-1	TGCAGCTCACTGGCAGGGGCTGGGAACACTGAAGCTTTCTTT	CSSLAGAGNTEAFF
NA	TRBV19	once	TRBJ1-2	TGTGCCAGTAGTGTGATACAGGGATCTAACTATGGCTACACCTTC	CASSVIQGSNYGYTF
NA	TRBV3-1/TRBV3-2	many	TRBJ1-1	TGTGCCAGCAGCAAGGACAGGAACACTGAAGCTTTCTTT	CASSKDRNTEAFF
NA	TRBV15	NA	TRBJ2-1	TGTGCCACCAGCAGGAGGGGGAATGAGCAGTTCTTC	CATSRRGNEQFF
TRBD1	TRBV9	NA	TRBJ2-4	TGTGCCAGCAGCGTAGAAGGACAGGGGAGCAGAAACATTCAGTACTTC	CASSVEGQGSRNIQYF
TRBD2	TRBV5-6	NA	TRBJ2-5	TGTGCCAGCAGTTTGACTAGCGGGGGTCAAGAGACCCAGTACTTC	CASSLTSGGQETQYF